A single sample is the source of the 6 T cell receptor beta chains below, sequenced in a study of cytomegalovirus exposure and HLA in healthy donors. PCR involved 60 Vbeta and 13 Jbeta primers. TCRdb's table, derived via immunoSEQ multiplex PCR, lists solely in-frame clones and lacks some. The sample holds 170,000 or so clones, 77% seen once. Input material: PBMCs. These receptors came from a woman aged 30 to 39 in good health and CMV-seronegative.

The V call is TRBV9, the J call TRBJ1-1; weak D call: TRBD1 (5 bases). The CDR3 spans 16 residues. Trimming removed 3 bases at V and 6 bases at J, with 21 bases between. In germline, CDR1 is SGDLS, CDR2 YYNGEE. The CDR3 region is CASSGEGQLRAAEAFF. CDR3 coding DNA: TGTGCCAGCAGCGGGGAGGGGCAGCTTCGCGCGGCTGAAGCTTTCTTT. Using reference TRBV9 and TRBJ1-1 for the parts outside the CDR3, the full variable domain is DSGVTQTPKHLITATGQRVTLRCSPRSGDLSVYWYQQSLDQGLQFLIQYYNGEERAKGNILERFSAQQFPDLHSELNLSSLELGDSALYFCASSGEGQLRAAEAFFGQGTRLTVV.

The rearrangement links TRBV5-1 to TRBJ1-2; TRBD1 matches at 7 bases. CDR3 length equals 13 residues. Germline values: CDR1 SGHRS, CDR2 YFSETQ. V gave up 3 bases and J gave up 6 bases; unmatched junction bases: 5. DNA of the CDR3: TGCGCCAGCAGCTGGAGGGGGCAGGATGGCTACACCTTC. As protein: CASSWRGQDGYTF. Filled out from reference TRBV5-1 and TRBJ1-2, the complete variable domain reads KAGVTQTPRYLIKTRGQQVTLSCSPISGHRSVSWYQQTPGQGLQFLFEYFSETQRNKGNFPGRFSGRQFSNSRSEMNVSTLELGDSALYLCASSWRGQDGYTFGSGTRLTVV.

This clone was found once. V usage is TRBV9 and J usage is TRBJ2-5, with a weak D call TRBD1 (6 bases). The J call is doubtful: the DNA matches TRBJ2-7 better. This CDR3 region has 14 residues. Germline lookup yields CDR1 SGDLS and CDR2 YYNGEE. CDR3 nucleotide sequence: TGTGCCAGCAGCGCCGCAGGGGAGATCTACGAGCAGTACTTC. Translating gives CASSAAGEIYEQYF.

The chain carries TRBV18 and TRBJ2-5; D call uncertain. The germline CDR1 and CDR2 sequences are KGHSH and LQKENI. V lost 3 bases to trimming and J lost 0 bases, with 8 bases between them. The CDR3 totals 14 residues. The CDR3: CASSPNQNQETQYF. The DNA for the CDR3 is TGTGCCAGCTCACCGAACCAGAACCAAGAGACCCAGTACTTC. The full variable domain, rest sourced from reference TRBV18 and TRBJ2-5, is NAGVMQNPRHLVRRRGQEARLRCSPMKGHSHVYWYRQLPEEGLKFMVYLQKENIIDESGMPKERFSAEFPKEGPSILRIQQVVRGDSAAYFCASSPNQNQETQYFGPGTRLLVL.

The CDR3 reads CASRRDYASNQPQHF. The CDR3 nucleotides are TGTGCCAGCAGAAGGGACTATGCGAGCAATCAGCCCCAGCATTTT. The chain is built from TRBV6-1 and TRBJ1-5, with D perhaps matching TRBD1 (5 bases). The CDR3 is 15 amino acids. V was pared by 6 bases and J by 1 base, with 13 bases between. Germline loops: CDR1 MNHNS, CDR2 SASEGT.

Details on this clone: One junction end does not reproduce the germline sequence, and a read error may be involved. This chain connects TRBV7-9 to TRBJ2-7; TRBD1 is a possible D gene (5 bases). CDR1 is SEHNR and CDR2 is FQNEAQ in the germline V gene (reference sequence). This CDR3 region has 13 residues. DNA of the CDR3: TGTTCCAGCAGCTTTGACAGTACCTACGAGCAGTACTTC. As protein: CSSSFDSTYEQYF.